This TCR beta chain is drawn from a study of blood T cell repertoires in COVID-19. Clones were sequenced by immunoSEQ multiplex PCR, and TCRdb holds only the in-frame ones, with some missing. This table has 300,000 or so clones, nearly 90% appearing once. V gave up 5 bases and J gave up 5 bases; unmatched junction bases: 3. CDR3 length equals 15 residues. Germline CDR1 and CDR2: LNHDA and SQIVND (reference sequence). Sequenced material: PBMCs or T cells enriched from blood (not recorded which). The V gene is TRBV19, the J gene TRBJ2-5; 15 nucleotides line up with TRBD2. The sequence derives from a woman aged 30 to 39 who had recovered from COVID-19. CDR3: CASSGLAGGPETQYF. In DNA, the CDR3 is TGTGCCAGTAGTGGACTAGCGGGGGGGCCCGAGACCCAGTACTTC.